This TCR beta chain was recorded in a study of blood T cell repertoires in COVID-19. As originally analysed: By means of reference gene primer amplification, nucleated cell counts were estimated. The data were produced by immunoSEQ multiplex PCR, yet TCRdb's version contains in-frame clones alone and is incomplete. For V, J and clone size, that table is used; D and trimming come from the DNA. The sample includes about 47,000 clones, around 81% seen only once; the top ten take 26%. V shed 7 bases and J 4 bases; nucleotides not matched to a gene: 10. CDR3 length: 15 amino acids. Germline CDR1 is LGHNT and CDR2 is FRNRAP.

Input material: peripheral blood. The chain recombines TRBV12-5 with TRBJ1-2, with 9 bases lining up with TRBD1. The TCR was taken from a woman aged 80 or older with COVID-19, enrolled during active disease. The CDR3 is CASARNRGHVYGYTF. The DNA of the CDR3 is TGTGCTAGTGCTAGAAACAGGGGGCATGTCTATGGCTACACCTTC.